This is a list of T cell receptor beta chains from one sample in a study of OX40 agonist ivuxolimab in advanced cancers. Data came from immunoSEQ multiplex PCR; TCRdb stores just in-frame clones and leaves some out. The sample has some 140,000 clones; approximately 90% are singletons. Sequences were derived from CD4+ or CD8+ T cells sorted from blood, sampled in a trial of the OX40 agonist ivuxolimab. The receptors stem from an adult with an advanced solid tumor such as melanoma, head and neck, liver or kidney cancer. CDR3s include the opening cysteine and the closing phenylalanine or tryptophan. D genes are given only for firm matches. Clone sizes are given selectively: once, few, many, or a class where the clone is expanded.

length	V	D	size	J	DNA	CDR3
13	TRBV7-3	NA	NA	TRBJ1-1	TGTGCCAGCAGCCTTACCAAGTACACTGAAGCTTTCTTT	CASSLTKYTEAFF
15	TRBV7-9	NA	NA	TRBJ2-1	TGTGCCAGCAGCTTAGGAGCAGGGGCCGGGAATGAGCAGTTCTTC	CASSLGAGAGNEQFF
15	TRBV9	NA	NA	TRBJ2-3	TGTGCCAGCAGCACATCAGGGGTGAGCACAGATACGCAGTATTTT	CASSTSGVSTDTQYF
16	TRBV6-5	TRBD1	NA	TRBJ1-3	TGTGCCAGCAGTTACTCGGGGACAGGGCGTGGAAACACCATATATTTT	CASSYSGTGRGNTIYF
16	TRBV6-1	NA	NA	TRBJ2-6	TGTGCCAGCAGTGTGGCGGGAAGCGCTGGGGCCAACGTCCTGACTTTC	CASSVAGSAGANVLTF
14	TRBV7-9	TRBD1	NA	TRBJ2-5	TGTGCCAGCAGCGTCGGGACAGTCCAAGAGACCCAGTACTTC	CASSVGTVQETQYF
14	TRBV5-1	NA	NA	TRBJ1-1	TGCGCCAGCAGCTTGGCCCCGGTGAACACTGAAGCTTTCTTT	CASSLAPVNTEAFF
15	TRBV10-3	NA	NA	TRBJ1-1	TGTGCCATCAGTGACCGGGAAGAGGTGGACACTGAAGCTTTCTTT	CAISDREEVDTEAFF
15	TRBV28	NA	NA	TRBJ1-1	TGTGCCAGCAGTTACCCTGGGGAGGGAAACACTGAAGCTTTCTTT	CASSYPGEGNTEAFF
13	TRBV10-3	TRBD1	few	TRBJ2-7	TGTGCCACCGGGGACAGGGGGCTACGGGAGCAGTACTTC	CATGDRGLREQYF
13	TRBV11-3	TRBD2	NA	TRBJ2-1	TGTGCCAGCAGCTTACATTGGGAGGGTGAGCAGTTCTTC	CASSLHWEGEQFF
14	TRBV27	NA	NA	TRBJ1-5	TGTGCCAGCAGTTTATTGGGGGGCGGACAGCCCCAGCATTTT	CASSLLGGGQPQHF
13	TRBV28	NA	NA	TRBJ1-1	TGTGCCAGCAGCACCCCCATGAACACTGAAGCTTTCTTT	CASSTPMNTEAFF
15	TRBV5-6	NA	once	TRBJ2-5	TGTGCCAGCAGCTTGGGAATGGGGACTCAAGAGACCCAGTACTTC	CASSLGMGTQETQYF
16	TRBV5-1	NA	NA	TRBJ2-5	TGCGCCAGCAGCTTGGGAGGGGCGGGCAACCAAGAGACCCAGTACTTC	CASSLGGAGNQETQYF
16	TRBV6-1	TRBD2	NA	TRBJ2-1	TGTGCCAGCAGTGGTGATCCAGCGGGACCTTACAATGAGCAGTTCTTC	CASSGDPAGPYNEQFF
16	TRBV7-2	TRBD2	NA	TRBJ2-5	TGTGCCAGCAGCCCCCCCCGGACTAGCGGCCAAGAGACCCAGTACTTC	CASSPPRTSGQETQYF
14	TRBV4-2	NA	once	TRBJ2-7	TGTGCCAGCAGCCAATCGGTGGGGGCCTACGAGCAGTACTTC	CASSQSVGAYEQYF
15	TRBV5-1	TRBD1	NA	TRBJ2-3	TGCGCCAGCAGCTTGGGGGACAGGAGCACAGATACGCAGTATTTT	CASSLGDRSTDTQYF
14	TRBV19	NA	NA	TRBJ1-6	TGTGCCAGTAGTTCGATAGGCAAGGCTTCACCCCTCCACTTT	CASSSIGKASPLHF
16	TRBV25-1	NA	NA	TRBJ1-2	TGTGCCAGCAGTGATGGCGGGACACCTGTCCACTATGGCTACACCTTC	CASSDGGTPVHYGYTF
13	TRBV5-4	NA	NA	TRBJ2-3	TGTGCCAGCAGATTTAAGGGGGGAGATACGCAGTATTTT	CASRFKGGDTQYF
13	TRBV19	TRBD2	once	TRBJ2-1	TGTGCCAGTAGTCTAGCGGGAGAAAGGGAGCAGTTCTTC	CASSLAGEREQFF
13	TRBV9	NA	NA	TRBJ2-1	TGTGCCAGCAGCGTAGAAGATTGGGATGAGCAGTTCTTC	CASSVEDWDEQFF
13	TRBV10-3	NA	NA	TRBJ1-1	TGTGCCATCTGGCAGGGGATGAGCACTGAAGCTTTCTTT	CAIWQGMSTEAFF
16	TRBV9	TRBD2	NA	TRBJ2-1	TGTGCCAGCAGCGTAGGGACTAGCGGAACCTACAATGAGCAGTTCTTC	CASSVGTSGTYNEQFF
14	TRBV19	NA	NA	TRBJ1-5	TGTGCCAGTAGTATGGGTAACATCAATCAGCCCCAGCATTTT	CASSMGNINQPQHF
15	TRBV19	TRBD2	NA	TRBJ2-3	TGTGCCAGTAGTAGTAGGGCGGGGAGGGGAGATACGCAGTATTTT	CASSSRAGRGDTQYF
14	TRBV5-1	NA	NA	TRBJ2-5	TGCGCCAGCAGCTTGGGCACCTCCCAAGAGACCCAGTACTTC	CASSLGTSQETQYF
14	TRBV2	NA	NA	TRBJ1-6	TGTGCCAGCAGTGAAGAGGGATCTAATTCACCCCTCCACTTT	CASSEEGSNSPLHF
14	TRBV7-6	NA	NA	TRBJ2-5	TGTGCCAGCAGCTTTACGGGAGTGAGGGAGACCCAGTACTTC	CASSFTGVRETQYF
15	TRBV7-2	TRBD1	NA	TRBJ1-2	TGTGCCAGCAGCCAGAGGGACAGATCTAACTATGGCTACACCTTC	CASSQRDRSNYGYTF
17	TRBV28	NA	once	TRBJ2-7	TGTGCCAGCAGTTTGGGTCGCCCCGGGTTTGGCTCCTACGAGCAGTACTTC	CASSLGRPGFGSYEQYF
12	TRBV29-1	NA	NA	TRBJ1-2	TGCAGCGTGGGGGCCAGGGACTATGGCTACACCTTC	CSVGARDYGYTF
14	TRBV5-6	NA	NA	TRBJ1-6	TGTGCCAGCAGCCTGACTTCCAGGAATTCACCCCTCCACTTT	CASSLTSRNSPLHF